This T cell receptor beta chain was sequenced for a study of T cell clones after liver transplantation. This clone was recorded once. Generated by immunoSEQ multiplex PCR, the TCRdb table keeps only in-frame clones and is missing some. The sample lists about 85,000 clones; 65% to 85% were seen once. CDR3 length equals 13 residues. V lost 2 bases and J 5 bases, leaving 9 bases between the germline ends. Germline CDR1 is SGHTA and CDR2 is FQGNSA. The chain links TRBV7-2 to TRBJ2-5; D is unclear. The sequencing used CD4+ T cells from blood, collected 45 to 46 months after liver transplant. This TCR came from a human patient who received a liver transplant. These T cells may partly come from the graft donor. For the CDR3, the DNA is TGTGCCAGCAGCTTACCCCGTTTTGAGACCCAGTACTTC. Amino acids: CASSLPRFETQYF. Full variable domain (remainder filled in from reference TRBV7-2 and TRBJ2-5): GAGVSQSPSNKVTEKGKDVELRCDPISGHTALYWYRQSLGQGLEFLIYFQGNSAPDKSGLPSDRFSAERTGGSVSTLTIQRTQQEDSAVYLCASSLPRFETQYFGPGTRLLVL.